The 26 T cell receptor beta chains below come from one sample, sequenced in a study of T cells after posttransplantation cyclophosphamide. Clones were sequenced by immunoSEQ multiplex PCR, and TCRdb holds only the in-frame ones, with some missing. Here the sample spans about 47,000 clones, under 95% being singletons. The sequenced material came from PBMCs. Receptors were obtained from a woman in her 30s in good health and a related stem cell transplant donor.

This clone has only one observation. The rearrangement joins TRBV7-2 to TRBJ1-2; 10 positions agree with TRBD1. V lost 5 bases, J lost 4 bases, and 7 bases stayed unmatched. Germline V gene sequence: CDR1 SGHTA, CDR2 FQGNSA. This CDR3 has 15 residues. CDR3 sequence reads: CASSQDRGQGYGYTF. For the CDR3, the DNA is TGTGCCAGCAGCCAAGACAGGGGGCAGGGCTATGGCTACACCTTC. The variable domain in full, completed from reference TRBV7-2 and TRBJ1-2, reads GAGVSQSPSNKVTEKGKDVELRCDPISGHTALYWYRQSLGQGLEFLIYFQGNSAPDKSGLPSDRFSAERTGGSVSTLTIQRTQQEDSAVYLCASSQDRGQGYGYTFGSGTRLTVV.

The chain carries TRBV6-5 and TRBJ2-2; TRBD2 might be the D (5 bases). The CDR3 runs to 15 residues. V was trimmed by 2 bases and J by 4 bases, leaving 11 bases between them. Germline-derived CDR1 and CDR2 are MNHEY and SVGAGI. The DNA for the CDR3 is TGTGCCAGCAGTTACCTTTGGGCGGGCACCGGGGAGCTGTTTTTT. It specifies CASSYLWAGTGELFF.

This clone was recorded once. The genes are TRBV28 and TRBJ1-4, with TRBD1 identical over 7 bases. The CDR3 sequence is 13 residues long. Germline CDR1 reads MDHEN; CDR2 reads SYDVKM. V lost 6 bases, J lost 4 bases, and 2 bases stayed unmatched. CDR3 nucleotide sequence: TGTGCCAGCAGCCAGGGGGTTAATGAAAAACTGTTTTTT. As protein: CASSQGVNEKLFF.

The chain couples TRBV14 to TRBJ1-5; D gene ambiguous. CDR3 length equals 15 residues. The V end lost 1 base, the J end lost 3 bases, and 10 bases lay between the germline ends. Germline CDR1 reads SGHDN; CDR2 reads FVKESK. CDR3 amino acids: CASSQGSGYNQPQHF. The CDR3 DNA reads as TGTGCCAGCAGCCAAGGCTCGGGTTACAATCAGCCCCAGCATTTT.

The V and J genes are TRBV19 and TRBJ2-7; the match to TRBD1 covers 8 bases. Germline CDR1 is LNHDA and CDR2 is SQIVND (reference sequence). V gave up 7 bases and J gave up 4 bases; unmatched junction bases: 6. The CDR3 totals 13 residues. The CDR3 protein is CASKRTGRYEQYF. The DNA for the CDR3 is TGTGCCAGTAAGAGGACAGGGAGGTACGAGCAGTACTTC.

The CDR3 region is CASSLRGRMNTEAFF. In DNA form, the CDR3 reads TGTGCCAGTAGCCTGAGAGGCCGAATGAACACTGAAGCTTTCTTT. J is TRBJ1-1 and V is TRBV19, with no clear D. V dropped 6 bases and J dropped 0 bases, with 14 bases sitting between them. CDR1 LNHDA and CDR2 SQIVND come from the germline V gene (reference sequence). This CDR3 has 15 amino acids.

CDR3 nucleotides: TGTGCCAGCAGCCCCGCGTCCCACTCGGGGGAAAAACTGTTTTTT. This sequence encodes CASSPASHSGEKLFF. The V call is TRBV9, the J call TRBJ1-4; D gene ambiguous. The V and J ends lost 4 bases and 8 bases respectively, with 18 bases between them. The CDR3 has 15 amino acids. Per the germline V gene, CDR1 is SGDLS and CDR2 is YYNGEE.

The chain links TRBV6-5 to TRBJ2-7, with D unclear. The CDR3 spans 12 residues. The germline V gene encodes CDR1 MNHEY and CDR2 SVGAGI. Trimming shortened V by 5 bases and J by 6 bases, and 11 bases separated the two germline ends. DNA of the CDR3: TGTGCCAGCAGTCGGTATCCCGCCGAGCAGTACTTC. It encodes CASSRYPAEQYF.

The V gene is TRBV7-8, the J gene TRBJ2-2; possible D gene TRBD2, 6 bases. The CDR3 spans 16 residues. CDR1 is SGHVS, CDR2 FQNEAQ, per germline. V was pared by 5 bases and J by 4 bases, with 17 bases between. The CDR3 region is CASSLTLTGSTGELFF. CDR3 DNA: TGTGCCAGCAGCCTTACTCTAACCGGGAGCACCGGGGAGCTGTTTTTT.

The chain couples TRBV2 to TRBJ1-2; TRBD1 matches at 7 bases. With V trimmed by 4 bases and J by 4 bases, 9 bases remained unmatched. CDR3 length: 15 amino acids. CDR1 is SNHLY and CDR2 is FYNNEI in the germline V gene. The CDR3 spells CASSASGQPIYGYTF. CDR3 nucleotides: TGTGCCAGCAGTGCATCGGGACAGCCGATCTATGGCTACACCTTC.

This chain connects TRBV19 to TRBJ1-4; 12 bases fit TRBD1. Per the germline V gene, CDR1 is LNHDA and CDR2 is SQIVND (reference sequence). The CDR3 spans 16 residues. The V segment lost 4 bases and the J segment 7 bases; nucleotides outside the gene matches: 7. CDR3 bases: TGTGCCAGTAGTACCACAGGGACAGGGGGCTCTGAAAAACTGTTTTTT. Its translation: CASSTTGTGGSEKLFF.

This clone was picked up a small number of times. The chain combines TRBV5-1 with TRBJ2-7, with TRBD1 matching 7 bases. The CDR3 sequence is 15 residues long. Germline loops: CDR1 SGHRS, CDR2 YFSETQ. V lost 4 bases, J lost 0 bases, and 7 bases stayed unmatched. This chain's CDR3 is CASSITGTDSYEQYF. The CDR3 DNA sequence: TGCGCCAGCAGCATAACCGGGACAGACTCCTACGAGCAGTACTTC.

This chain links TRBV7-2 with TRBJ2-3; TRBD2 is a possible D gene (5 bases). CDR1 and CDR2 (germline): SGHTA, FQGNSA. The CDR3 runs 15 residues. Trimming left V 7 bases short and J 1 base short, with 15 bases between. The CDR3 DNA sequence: TGTGCCAGCACTCCACCGGTGGAGGGCACAGATACGCAGTATTTT. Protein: CASTPPVEGTDTQYF.

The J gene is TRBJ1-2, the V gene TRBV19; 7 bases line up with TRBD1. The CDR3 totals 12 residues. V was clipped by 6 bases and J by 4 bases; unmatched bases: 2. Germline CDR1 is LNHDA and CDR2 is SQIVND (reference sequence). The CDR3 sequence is CASRAGGYGYTF. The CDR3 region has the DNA TGTGCCAGTAGAGCAGGGGGCTATGGCTACACCTTC.

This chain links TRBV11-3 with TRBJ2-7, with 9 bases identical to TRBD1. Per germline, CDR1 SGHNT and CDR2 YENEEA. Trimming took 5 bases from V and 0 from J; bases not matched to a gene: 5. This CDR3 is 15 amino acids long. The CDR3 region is CASSPGQGPSYEQYF. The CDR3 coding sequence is TGTGCCAGCAGCCCGGGACAGGGACCCTCCTACGAGCAGTACTTC.

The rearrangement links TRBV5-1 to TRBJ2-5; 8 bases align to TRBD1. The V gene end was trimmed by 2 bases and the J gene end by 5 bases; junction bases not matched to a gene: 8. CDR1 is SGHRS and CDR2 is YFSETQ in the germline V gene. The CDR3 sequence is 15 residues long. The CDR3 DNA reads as TGCGCCAGCAGCTTTTTGACAGGGGAAATGGAGACCCAGTACTTC. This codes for CASSFLTGEMETQYF.

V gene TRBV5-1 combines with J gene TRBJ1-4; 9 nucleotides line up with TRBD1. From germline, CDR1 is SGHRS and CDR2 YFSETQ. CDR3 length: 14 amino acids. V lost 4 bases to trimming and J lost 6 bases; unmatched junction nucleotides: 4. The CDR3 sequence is CASSPGQGYEKLFF. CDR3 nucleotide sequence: TGCGCCAGCAGCCCGGGACAGGGCTATGAAAAACTGTTTTTT.

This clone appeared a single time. CDR3 in amino acids: CASSFYGGETQYF. CDR3 nucleotide sequence: TGTGCCAGCAGCTTTTATGGGGGCGAGACCCAGTACTTC. This rearrangement joins TRBV13 to TRBJ2-5, with D perhaps TRBD1 (6 bases). The length of the CDR3 is 13 residues. CDR1 and CDR2 (germline): PRHDT, FYEKMQ (reference sequence). The V end lost 3 bases, the J end lost 5 bases, and 10 bases lay between the germline ends.

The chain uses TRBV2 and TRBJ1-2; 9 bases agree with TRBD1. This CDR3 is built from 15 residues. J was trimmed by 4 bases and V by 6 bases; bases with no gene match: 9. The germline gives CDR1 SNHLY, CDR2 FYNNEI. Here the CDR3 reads CASRPGTGNSYGYTF. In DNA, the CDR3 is TGTGCCAGCAGACCAGGGACAGGGAATAGCTATGGCTACACCTTC.

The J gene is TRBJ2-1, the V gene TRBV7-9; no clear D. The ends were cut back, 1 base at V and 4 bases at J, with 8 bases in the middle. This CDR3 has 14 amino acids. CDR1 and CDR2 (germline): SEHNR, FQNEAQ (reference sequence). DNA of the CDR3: TGTGCCAGCAGCTTAGTGAGAGGATACAATGAGCAGTTCTTC. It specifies CASSLVRGYNEQFF. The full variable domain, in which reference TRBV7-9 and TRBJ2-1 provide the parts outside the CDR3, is DTGVSQNPRHKITKRGQNVTFRCDPISEHNRLYWYRQTLGQGPEFLTYFQNEAQLEKSRLLSDRFSAERPKGSFSTLEIQRTEQGDSAMYLCASSLVRGYNEQFFGPGTRLTVL.

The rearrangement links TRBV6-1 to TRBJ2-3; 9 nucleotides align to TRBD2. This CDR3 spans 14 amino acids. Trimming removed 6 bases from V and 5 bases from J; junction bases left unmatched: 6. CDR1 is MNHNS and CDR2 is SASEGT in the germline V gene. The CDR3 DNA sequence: TGTGCCAGCAGGCGGGGGGGGTCTGTAGATACGCAGTATTTT. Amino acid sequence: CASRRGGSVDTQYF.

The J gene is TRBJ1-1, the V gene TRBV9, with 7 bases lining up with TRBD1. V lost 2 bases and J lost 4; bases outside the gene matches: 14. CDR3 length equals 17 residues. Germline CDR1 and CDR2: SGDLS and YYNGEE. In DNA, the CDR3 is TGTGCCAGCAGCGTCCGACCCTCGGGACAGAGCGCCACTGAAGCTTTCTTT. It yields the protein CASSVRPSGQSATEAFF. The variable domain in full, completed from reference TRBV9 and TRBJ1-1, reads DSGVTQTPKHLITATGQRVTLRCSPRSGDLSVYWYQQSLDQGLQFLIQYYNGEERAKGNILERFSAQQFPDLHSELNLSSLELGDSALYFCASSVRPSGQSATEAFFGQGTRLTVV.

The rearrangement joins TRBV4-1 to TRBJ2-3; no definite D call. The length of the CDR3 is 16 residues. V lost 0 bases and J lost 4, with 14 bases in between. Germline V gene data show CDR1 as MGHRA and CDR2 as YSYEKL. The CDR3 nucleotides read TGCGCCAGCAGCCAAGAGCTATCGGCAGGCCCAGATACGCAGTATTTT. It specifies CASSQELSAGPDTQYF.

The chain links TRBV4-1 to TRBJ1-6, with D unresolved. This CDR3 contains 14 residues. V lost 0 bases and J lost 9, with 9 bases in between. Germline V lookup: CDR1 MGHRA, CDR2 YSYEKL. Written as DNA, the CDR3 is TGCGCCAGCAGCCAAGATAGGAGTACTTCACCCCTCCACTTT. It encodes CASSQDRSTSPLHF.

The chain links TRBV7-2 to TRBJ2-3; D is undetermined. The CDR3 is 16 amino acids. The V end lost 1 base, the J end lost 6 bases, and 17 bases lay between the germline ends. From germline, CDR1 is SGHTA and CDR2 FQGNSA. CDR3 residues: CASSLGLAGSGDTQYF. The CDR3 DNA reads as TGTGCCAGCAGCTTAGGGTTGGCCGGGTCCGGGGATACGCAGTATTTT.

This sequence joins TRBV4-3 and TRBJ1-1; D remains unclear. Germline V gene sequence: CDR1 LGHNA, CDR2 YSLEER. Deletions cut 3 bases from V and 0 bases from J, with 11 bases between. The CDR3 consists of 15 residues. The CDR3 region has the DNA TGCGCCAGCAGCCAGGCAATAGGAGTGAACACTGAAGCTTTCTTT. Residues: CASSQAIGVNTEAFF.